The next 29 T cell receptor beta chains were all read from a single sample in a study of monozygotic twins with inflammatory bowel disease. TCRdb re-analyzed the 5' RACE reads; it lists each CDR3 protein once, without DNA. The sample's table shows approximately 390,000 distinct CDR3 sequences. Material: blood. These receptors came from a human donor with ulcerative colitis or Crohn's disease, or a healthy co-twin of an affected twin (not recorded which).

This chain connects TRBV20-1 to TRBJ1-2. The germline V gene has CDR1 DFQATT and CDR2 SNEGSKA (reference sequence). This CDR3 has 14 amino acids. Here the CDR3 reads CSARGADANYGYTF.

The chain is built from TRBV6-5 and TRBJ2-2; with no DNA, the TCRdb D assignment of TRBD2 cannot be verified. CDR3 length equals 13 residues. Germline V CDR1 and CDR2: MNHEY, SVGAGI. The CDR3 loop is CASYLASTGELFF.

The chain uses TRBV11-1 and TRBJ2-2; checking the TCRdb D call of TRBD2 is not possible without DNA. CDR1 is SGHAT and CDR2 is FQDESV in the germline V gene (reference sequence). The CDR3 totals 17 residues. This CDR3 is CASSPTFSGMRAGELFF.

The rearrangement joins TRBV20-1 to TRBJ2-5; there is no DNA to check the TCRdb D call of TRBD1. Germline values: CDR1 DFQATT, CDR2 SNEGSKA (reference sequence). This CDR3 is 11 amino acids long. CDR3 amino acids: CSSTGRETQYF.

The V and J genes are TRBV7-6 and TRBJ2-1; checking the TCRdb D call of TRBD1 is not possible without DNA. This CDR3 is built from 15 residues. The V gene's germline CDR1 is SGHVS and CDR2 FNYEAQ. The CDR3 region is CASSSQGQTYNEQFF.

The chain combines TRBV12-3 or TRBV12-4 with TRBJ2-3. This CDR3 is 13 amino acids long. This chain's CDR3 is CASSFIATDTQYF.

The chain recombines TRBV7-3 with TRBJ2-7; TCRdb gives TRBD1 as the D gene, but with no DNA this cannot be confirmed. The CDR3 loop spans 13 amino acids. Germline V gene lookup returns CDR1 SGHTA and CDR2 FQGTGA. The CDR3 is CASSQIQGSGQYF.

This chain uses TRBV10-3 with TRBJ1-6. The germline CDR1 and CDR2 sequences are ENHRY and SYGVKD. This CDR3 has 13 residues. This chain's CDR3 is CAIGQPYNSPLHF.

The rearrangement links TRBV7-9 to TRBJ2-2; TCRdb selects TRBD1, and the lack of DNA leaves this call unchecked. This CDR3 comprises 14 residues. Germline CDR1 reads SEHNR; CDR2 reads FQNEAQ (reference sequence). The CDR3 here is CASSITLFSGELFF.

The CDR3 loop reads CAAKGHYGYTF. The chain joins TRBV19 to TRBJ1-2. Germline V CDR1 and CDR2: LNHDA, SQIVND (reference sequence). The CDR3 runs 11 residues.

This sequence joins TRBV5-1 and TRBJ2-1; TCRdb calls TRBD1, which cannot be checked without DNA. The CDR3 loop spans 15 amino acids. The germline gives CDR1 SGHRS, CDR2 YFSETQ. The CDR3 reads CASSFSGTGGVEQFF.

The chain links TRBV5-4 to TRBJ2-3; TCRdb returns TRBD1, unconfirmable since there is no DNA. Germline CDR1 SGHNT, CDR2 YYREEE (reference sequence). This CDR3 contains 17 residues. The CDR3 region is CASSLFTGTGVPDTQYF.

The chain is built from TRBV13 and TRBJ2-1; TCRdb gives TRBD1 as the D gene, but with no DNA this cannot be confirmed. Germline CDR1 and CDR2: PRHDT and FYEKMQ (reference sequence). There are 14 residues in the CDR3. This chain's CDR3 is CASSSIAGIREQFF.

The chain joins TRBV6-5 to TRBJ2-3; the D call of TRBD2 rests on TCRdb alone, since no DNA is present to check it. The germline V gene encodes CDR1 MNHEY and CDR2 SVGAGI. There are 15 residues in the CDR3. CDR3 loop: CASSYTGTSLHTQYF.

The chain has TRBV6-1 and TRBJ2-7; there is no DNA to check the TCRdb D call of TRBD2. Germline V gives CDR1 MNHNS, CDR2 SASEGT. This CDR3 has 15 residues. This chain's CDR3 is CASARASGSPYEQYF.

This chain uses TRBV20-1 with TRBJ2-1; TCRdb gives TRBD2 as the D gene, but with no DNA this cannot be confirmed. This CDR3 region has 14 residues. The germline gives CDR1 DFQATT, CDR2 SNEGSKA (reference sequence). This chain's CDR3 is CSAPRAGVYNEQFF.

V and J are TRBV20-1 and TRBJ2-3; TCRdb gives TRBD2 as the D gene, but with no DNA this cannot be confirmed. In germline, CDR1 is DFQATT, CDR2 SNEGSKA (reference sequence). This CDR3 region has 15 residues. The CDR3 region is CSAPLAGGATDTQYF.

The chain carries TRBV12-3 or TRBV12-4 and TRBJ1-5; TCRdb picks TRBD1, but there is no DNA to check that call. The CDR3 runs to 14 residues. The CDR3 loop is CASSTGTSNQPQHF.

The rearrangement uses TRBV7-2 and TRBJ2-5; the TRBD2 assignment by TCRdb is unverifiable without DNA. Germline V gene lookup returns CDR1 SGHTA and CDR2 FQGNSA. This CDR3 is 14 amino acids long. The CDR3 region is CASSLEGTSGTQYF.

The rearrangement joins TRBV30 to TRBJ2-5; TCRdb calls TRBD1, which cannot be checked without DNA. Germline assignment: CDR1 GTSNPN and CDR2 SVGIG (reference sequence). The CDR3 runs 12 residues. CDR3 sequence: CAWAQGAQTQYF.

V gene TRBV27 combines with J gene TRBJ2-5. The germline V gene encodes CDR1 MNHEY and CDR2 SMNVEV (reference sequence). The CDR3 extends over 13 amino acids. The CDR3 here is CASSFIGGETQYF.

The chain combines TRBV20-1 with TRBJ1-2; TCRdb's assignment of TRBD1 cannot be checked, as there is no DNA. This CDR3 is built from 15 residues. Germline CDR1 and CDR2: DFQATT and SNEGSKA (reference sequence). CDR3: CSARVTGDIFYGYTF.

The chain links TRBV27 to TRBJ1-2; TCRdb's D gene call, TRBD1, goes unchecked for lack of DNA. The CDR3 consists of 14 residues. In germline, CDR1 is MNHEY, CDR2 SMNVEV (reference sequence). The CDR3 sequence: CASRRQGVDYGYTF.

The gene calls are TRBV5-1 and TRBJ2-7; with no DNA, the TCRdb D assignment of TRBD2 cannot be verified. This CDR3 has 17 amino acids. From germline, CDR1 is SGHRS and CDR2 YFSETQ. The CDR3 sequence: CASSLAWGAGGSYEQYF.

The rearrangement uses TRBV20-1 and TRBJ2-5; TCRdb proposes TRBD1, but this gene call is untestable without DNA. Per the germline V gene, CDR1 is DFQATT and CDR2 is SNEGSKA (reference sequence). The CDR3 runs 15 residues. CDR3 amino acids: CSARRDPSAQETQYF.

This chain links TRBV7-2 with TRBJ2-1; TCRdb calls TRBD1, which cannot be checked without DNA. Germline loops: CDR1 SGHTA, CDR2 FQGNSA. This CDR3 has 13 amino acids. The CDR3 sequence is CASSSLDGTGQFF.

The chain employs TRBV20-1 and TRBJ1-5; TCRdb picks TRBD1, but there is no DNA to check that call. The CDR3 is 15 amino acids. The germline V gene has CDR1 DFQATT and CDR2 SNEGSKA (reference sequence). The CDR3 sequence: CSAPTGGSADQPQHF.

CDR3 protein: CATPEHYEQYF. The chain employs TRBV15 and TRBJ2-7. There are 11 residues in the CDR3. Germline CDR1 is LNHNV and CDR2 is YYDKDF (reference sequence).

The V and J genes are TRBV5-5 and TRBJ1-4; TCRdb gives TRBD1 as the D gene, but with no DNA this cannot be confirmed. In germline, CDR1 is SGHKS, CDR2 YYEKEE (reference sequence). The CDR3 is made up of 15 amino acids. The CDR3 loop reads CASSFLGTGNEKLFF.